This entry is about one TCR beta chain. All the people who gave samples were healthy bone marrow donors. CDR3 length equals 16 residues. Germline V gives CDR1 SGHNT, CDR2 YENEEA. Trimming took 5 bases from V and 5 from J, leaving 20 bases between them. The PCR employed 60 Vbeta primers together with 13 Jbeta primers. The method was immunoSEQ multiplex PCR; TCRdb's version includes in-frame clones alone and lacks a portion of them. The table records a few hundred thousand clones, around 89% of them present only once. This sample stems from a study of cytomegalovirus exposure and HLA in healthy donors. The receptor comes from a woman between 18 and 29 years old in good health and CMV-seronegative. The gene calls are TRBV11-3 and TRBJ2-3; D uncertain. Sequencing input: PBMCs. As DNA, the CDR3 is TGTGCCAGCAGCGATACTACGGATTGGTTTGGAGATACGCAGTATTTT. Translation: CASSDTTDWFGDTQYF. The whole variable domain, remainder taken from reference TRBV11-3 and TRBJ2-3, is EAGVVQSPRYKIIEKKQPVAFWCNPISGHNTLYWYLQNLGQGPELLIRYENEEAVDDSQLPKDRFSAERLKGVDSTLKIQPAELGDSAVYLCASSDTTDWFGDTQYFGPGTRLTVL.